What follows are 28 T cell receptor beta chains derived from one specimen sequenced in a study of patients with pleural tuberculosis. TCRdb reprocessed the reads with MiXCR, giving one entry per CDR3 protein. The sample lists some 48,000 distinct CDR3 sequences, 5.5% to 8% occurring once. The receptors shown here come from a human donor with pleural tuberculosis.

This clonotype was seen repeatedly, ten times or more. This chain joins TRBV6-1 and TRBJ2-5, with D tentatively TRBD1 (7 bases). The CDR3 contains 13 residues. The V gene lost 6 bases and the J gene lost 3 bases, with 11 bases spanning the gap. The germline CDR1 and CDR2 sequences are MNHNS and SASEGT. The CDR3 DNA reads TGTGCCAGCAGGGGCAGGGGGGAAGAGACCCAGTACTTC. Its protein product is CASRGRGEETQYF.

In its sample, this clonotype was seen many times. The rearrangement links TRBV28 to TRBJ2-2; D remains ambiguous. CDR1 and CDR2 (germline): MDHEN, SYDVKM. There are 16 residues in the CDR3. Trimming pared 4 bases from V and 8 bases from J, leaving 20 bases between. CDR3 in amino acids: CASSSPLPSSTGELFF. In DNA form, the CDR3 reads TGTGCCAGCAGTTCGCCCCTACCCAGCTCTACTGGGGAGCTGTTTTTT.

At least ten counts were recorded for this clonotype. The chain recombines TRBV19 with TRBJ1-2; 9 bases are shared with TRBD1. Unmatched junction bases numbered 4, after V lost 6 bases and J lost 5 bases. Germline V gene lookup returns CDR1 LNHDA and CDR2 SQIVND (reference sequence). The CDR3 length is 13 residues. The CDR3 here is CASRGTGRYGYTF. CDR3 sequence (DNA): TGTGCCAGTAGGGGGACAGGGCGTTATGGCTACACCTTC. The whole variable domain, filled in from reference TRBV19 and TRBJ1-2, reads DGGITQSPKYLFRKEGQNVTLSCEQNLNHDAMYWYRQDPGQGLRLIYYSQIVNDFQKGDIAEGYSVSREKKESFPLTVTSAQKNPTAFYLCASRGTGRYGYTFGSGTRLTVV.

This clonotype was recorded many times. CDR3 DNA: TGTGCCAGCAGCTTTAATCCTTACGAGCAGTACTTC. Translated: CASSFNPYEQYF. This rearrangement joins TRBV11-1 to TRBJ2-7, with D unclear. Germline-derived CDR1 and CDR2 are SGHAT and FQDESV (reference sequence). The V end was cut by 3 bases, the J end by 4 bases, with 7 bases between. The CDR3 spans 12 residues. The full variable domain, its missing parts supplied by reference TRBV11-1 and TRBJ2-7, is EAEVAQSPRYKITEKSQAVAFWCDPISGHATLYWYRQILGQGPELLVQFQDESVVDDSQLPKDRFSAERLKGVDSTLKIQPAELGDSAMYLCASSFNPYEQYFGPGTRLTVT.

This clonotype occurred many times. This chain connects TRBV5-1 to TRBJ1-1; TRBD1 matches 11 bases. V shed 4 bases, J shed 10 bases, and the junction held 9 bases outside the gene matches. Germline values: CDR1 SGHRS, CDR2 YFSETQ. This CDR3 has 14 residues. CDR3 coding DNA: TGCGCCAGCAGCGGACAGGGGGCAAGGGTTGGAGCTTTCTTT. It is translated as CASSGQGARVGAFF. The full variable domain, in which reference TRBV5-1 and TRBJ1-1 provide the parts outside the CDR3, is KAGVTQTPRYLIKTRGQQVTLSCSPISGHRSVSWYQQTPGQGLQFLFEYFSETQRNKGNFPGRFSGRQFSNSRSEMNVSTLELGDSALYLCASSGQGARVGAFFGQGTRLTVV.

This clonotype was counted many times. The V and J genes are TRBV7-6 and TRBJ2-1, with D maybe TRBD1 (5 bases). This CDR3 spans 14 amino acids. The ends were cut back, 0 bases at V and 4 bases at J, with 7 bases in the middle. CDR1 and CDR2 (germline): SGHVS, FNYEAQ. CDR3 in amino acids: CASSLAGQYNEQFF. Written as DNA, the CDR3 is TGTGCCAGCAGCTTAGCGGGGCAGTACAATGAGCAGTTCTTC.

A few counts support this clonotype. Here the CDR3 DNA reads TGTGCCAGCAGCTTAGGGGGAACCTACGAGCAGTACGTC. As protein: CASSLGGTYEQYV. The rearrangement joins TRBV11-2 to TRBJ2-7, with D hard to call. The CDR3 has 13 amino acids. Trimming removed 1 base at V and 2 bases at J, with 6 bases between. Per germline, CDR1 SGHAT and CDR2 FQNNGV.

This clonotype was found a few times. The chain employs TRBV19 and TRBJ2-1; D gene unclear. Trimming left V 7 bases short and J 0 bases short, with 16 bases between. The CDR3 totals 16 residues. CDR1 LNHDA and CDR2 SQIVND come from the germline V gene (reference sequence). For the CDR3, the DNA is TGTGCCAGTATGCCCCTATCCTCCAGCTCCTACAATGAGCAGTTCTTC. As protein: CASMPLSSSSYNEQFF.

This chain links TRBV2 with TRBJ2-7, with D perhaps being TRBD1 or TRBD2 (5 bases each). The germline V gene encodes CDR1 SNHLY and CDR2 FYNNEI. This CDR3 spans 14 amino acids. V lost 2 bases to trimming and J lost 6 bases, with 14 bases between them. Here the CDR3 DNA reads TGTGCCAGCAGTGAACGGACGGGGACGGCCGAGCAGTACGTC. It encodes CASSERTGTAEQYV.

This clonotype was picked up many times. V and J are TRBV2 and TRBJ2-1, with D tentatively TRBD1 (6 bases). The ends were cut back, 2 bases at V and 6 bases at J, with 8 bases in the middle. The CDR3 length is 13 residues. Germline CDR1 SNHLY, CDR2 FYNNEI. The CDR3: CASSELGANEQFF. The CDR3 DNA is TGTGCCAGCAGTGAACTGGGGGCCAATGAGCAGTTCTTC. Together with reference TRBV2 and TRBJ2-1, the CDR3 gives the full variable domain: EPEVTQTPSHQVTQMGQEVILRCVPISNHLYFYWYRQILGQKVEFLVSFYNNEISEKSEIFDDQFSVERPDGSNFTLKIRSTKLEDSAMYFCASSELGANEQFFGPGTRLTVL.

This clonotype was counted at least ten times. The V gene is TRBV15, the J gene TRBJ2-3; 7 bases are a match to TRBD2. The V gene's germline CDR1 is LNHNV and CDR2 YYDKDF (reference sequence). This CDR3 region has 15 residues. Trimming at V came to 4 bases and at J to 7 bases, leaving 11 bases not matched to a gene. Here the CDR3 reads CATSTSSGREYTQYF. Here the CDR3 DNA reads TGTGCCACCAGCACCTCTAGCGGACGCGAGTATACGCAGTATTTT. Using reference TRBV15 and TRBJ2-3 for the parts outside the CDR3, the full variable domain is DAMVIQNPRYQVTQFGKPVTLSCSQTLNHNVMYWYQQKSSQAPKLLFHYYDKDFNNEADTPDNFQSRRPNTSFCFLDIRSPGLGDTAMYLCATSTSSGREYTQYFGPGTRLTVL.

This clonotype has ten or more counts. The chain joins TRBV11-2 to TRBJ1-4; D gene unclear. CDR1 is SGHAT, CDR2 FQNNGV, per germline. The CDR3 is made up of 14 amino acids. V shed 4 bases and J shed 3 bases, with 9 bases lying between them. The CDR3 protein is CASSSGWSNEKLFF. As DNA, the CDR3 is TGTGCCAGCAGCTCAGGATGGTCTAATGAAAAACTGTTTTTT.

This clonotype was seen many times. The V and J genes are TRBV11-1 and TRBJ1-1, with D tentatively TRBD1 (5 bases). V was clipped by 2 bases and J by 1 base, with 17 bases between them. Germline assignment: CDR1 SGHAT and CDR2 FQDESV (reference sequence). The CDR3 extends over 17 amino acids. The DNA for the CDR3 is TGTGCCAGCAGCTTACCTTTTGGTCAGGGTGAGAACACTGAAGCTTTCTTT. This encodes CASSLPFGQGENTEAFF.

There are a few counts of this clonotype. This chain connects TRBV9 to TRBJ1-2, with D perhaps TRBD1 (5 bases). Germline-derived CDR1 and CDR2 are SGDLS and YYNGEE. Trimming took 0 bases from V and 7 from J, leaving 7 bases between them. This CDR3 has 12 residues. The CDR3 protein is CASSVGGAGYTF. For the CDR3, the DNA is TGTGCCAGCAGCGTAGGTGGGGCTGGCTACACCTTC.

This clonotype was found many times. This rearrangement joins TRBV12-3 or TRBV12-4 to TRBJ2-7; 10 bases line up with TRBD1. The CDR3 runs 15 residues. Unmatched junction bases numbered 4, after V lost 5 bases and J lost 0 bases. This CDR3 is CASSPGQGLSYEQYV. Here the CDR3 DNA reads TGTGCCAGCAGTCCGGGACAGGGGCTCTCCTACGAGCAGTACGTC.

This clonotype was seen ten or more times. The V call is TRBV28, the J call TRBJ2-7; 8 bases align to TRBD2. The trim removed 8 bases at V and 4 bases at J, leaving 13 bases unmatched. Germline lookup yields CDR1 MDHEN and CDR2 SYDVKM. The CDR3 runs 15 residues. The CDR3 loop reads CASQAGDIERYEQYF. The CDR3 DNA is TGTGCCAGCCAAGCGGGGGACATCGAACGATACGAGCAGTACTTC. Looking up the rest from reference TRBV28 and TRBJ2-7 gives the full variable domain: DVKVTQSSRYLVKRTGEKVFLECVQDMDHENMFWYRQDPGLGLRLIYFSYDVKMKEKGDIPEGYSVSREKKERFSLILESASTNQTSMYLCASQAGDIERYEQYFGPGTRLTVT.

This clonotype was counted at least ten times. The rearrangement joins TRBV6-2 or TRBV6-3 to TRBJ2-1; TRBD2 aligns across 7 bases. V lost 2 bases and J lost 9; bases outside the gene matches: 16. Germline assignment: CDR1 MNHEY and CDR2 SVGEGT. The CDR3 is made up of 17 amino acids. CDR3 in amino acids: CASSYRNIGLETSEQFF. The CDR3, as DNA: TGTGCCAGCAGTTACCGAAACATCGGACTAGAAACAAGTGAGCAGTTCTTC.

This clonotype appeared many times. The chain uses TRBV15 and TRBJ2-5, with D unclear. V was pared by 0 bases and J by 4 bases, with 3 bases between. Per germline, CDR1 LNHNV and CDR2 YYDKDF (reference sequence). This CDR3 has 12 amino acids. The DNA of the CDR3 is TGTGCCACCAGCAGAGATGCAGAGACCCAGTACTTC. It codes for CATSRDAETQYF.

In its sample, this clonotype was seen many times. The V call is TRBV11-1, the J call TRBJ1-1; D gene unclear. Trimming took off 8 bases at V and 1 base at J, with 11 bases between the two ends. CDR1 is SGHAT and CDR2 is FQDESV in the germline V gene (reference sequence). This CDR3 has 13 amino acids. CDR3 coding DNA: TGTGCCAGCGTACCGGGCCCGAACACTGAAGCTTTCTTT. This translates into CASVPGPNTEAFF. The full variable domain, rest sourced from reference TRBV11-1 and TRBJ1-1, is EAEVAQSPRYKITEKSQAVAFWCDPISGHATLYWYRQILGQGPELLVQFQDESVVDDSQLPKDRFSAERLKGVDSTLKIQPAELGDSAMYLCASVPGPNTEAFFGQGTRLTVV.

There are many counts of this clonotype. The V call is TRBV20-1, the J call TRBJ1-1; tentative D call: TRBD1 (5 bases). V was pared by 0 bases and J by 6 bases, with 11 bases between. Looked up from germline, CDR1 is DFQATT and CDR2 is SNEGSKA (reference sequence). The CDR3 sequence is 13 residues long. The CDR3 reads CSARDGGGAEAFF. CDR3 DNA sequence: TGCAGTGCTAGAGATGGGGGAGGGGCTGAAGCTTTCTTT.

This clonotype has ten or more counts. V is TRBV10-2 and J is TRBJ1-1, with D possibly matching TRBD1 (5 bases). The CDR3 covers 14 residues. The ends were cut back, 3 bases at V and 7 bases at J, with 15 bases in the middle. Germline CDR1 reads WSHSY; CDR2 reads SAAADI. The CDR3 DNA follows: TGCGCCAGCAGTGATTTGGGGCTTAAAGATGAAGCTTTCTTT. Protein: CASSDLGLKDEAFF.

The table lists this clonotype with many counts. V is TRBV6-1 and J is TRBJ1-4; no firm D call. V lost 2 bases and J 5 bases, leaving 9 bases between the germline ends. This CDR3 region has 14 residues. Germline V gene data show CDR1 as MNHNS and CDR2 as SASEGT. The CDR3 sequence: CASSERTENEKLFF. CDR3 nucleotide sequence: TGTGCCAGCAGTGAAAGGACTGAGAATGAAAAACTGTTTTTT.

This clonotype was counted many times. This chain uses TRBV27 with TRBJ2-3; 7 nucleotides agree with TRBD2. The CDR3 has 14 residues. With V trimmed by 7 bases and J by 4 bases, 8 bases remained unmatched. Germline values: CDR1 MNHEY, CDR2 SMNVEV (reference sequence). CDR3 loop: CASTAGRMADTQYF. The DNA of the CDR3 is TGTGCCAGCACGGCCGGGAGGATGGCAGATACGCAGTATTTT.

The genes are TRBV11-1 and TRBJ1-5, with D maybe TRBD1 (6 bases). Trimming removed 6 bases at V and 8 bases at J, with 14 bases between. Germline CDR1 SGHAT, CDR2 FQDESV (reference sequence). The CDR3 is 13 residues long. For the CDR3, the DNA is TGTGCCAGCAGTCAAGGACAGCGGGAGCCCCAGCATTTT. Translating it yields CASSQGQREPQHF.

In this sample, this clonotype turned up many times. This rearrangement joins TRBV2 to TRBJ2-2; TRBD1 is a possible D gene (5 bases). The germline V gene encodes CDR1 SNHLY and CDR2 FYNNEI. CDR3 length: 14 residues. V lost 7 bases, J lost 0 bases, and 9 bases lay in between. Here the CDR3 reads CASIRDANTGELFF. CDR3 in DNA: TGTGCCAGCATCAGGGATGCGAACACCGGGGAGCTGTTTTTT.

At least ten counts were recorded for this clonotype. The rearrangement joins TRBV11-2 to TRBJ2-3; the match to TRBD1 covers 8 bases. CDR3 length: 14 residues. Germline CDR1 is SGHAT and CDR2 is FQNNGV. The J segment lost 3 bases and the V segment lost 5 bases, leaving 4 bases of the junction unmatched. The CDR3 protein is CASSTRQGTDTQYF. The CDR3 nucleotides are TGTGCCAGCAGCACGAGACAGGGGACAGATACGCAGTATTTT.

CDR3 nucleotide sequence: TGTGCCAGCATCAACGGCGTCGGGGGGGAGCTGTTTTTT. It codes for CASINGVGGELFF. This chain links TRBV3-1 with TRBJ2-2; D not certain. The CDR3 contains 13 residues. CDR1 LGHDT and CDR2 YNNKEL come from the germline V gene (reference sequence). V dropped 7 bases and J dropped 8 bases, with 14 bases sitting between them.

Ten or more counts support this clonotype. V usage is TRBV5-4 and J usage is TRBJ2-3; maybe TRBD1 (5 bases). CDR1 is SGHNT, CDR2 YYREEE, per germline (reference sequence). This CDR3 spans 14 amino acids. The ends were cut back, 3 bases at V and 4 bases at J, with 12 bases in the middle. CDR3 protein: CASSSKQDPDTQYF. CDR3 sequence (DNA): TGTGCCAGCAGCTCTAAACAGGACCCAGATACGCAGTATTTT.